A single sample gave rise to the 13 T cell receptor beta chains below, sequenced in a study of blood T cell repertoires in COVID-19. Libraries were prepared by immunoSEQ multiplex PCR; TCRdb keeps only in-frame clonotypes and omits some of them. Of some 280,000 clones in the sample, around 90% were seen once. The sequencing sample was made of peripheral blood. These receptor sequences come from a woman in her forties who had recovered from COVID-19.

This clone appeared once. The chain has TRBV7-2 and TRBJ2-3, with D possibly TRBD1 on 6 matching bases. The germline V gene encodes CDR1 SGHTA and CDR2 FQGNSA. With 4 bases removed from V and 3 bases from J, the gap between germline ends came to 17 bases. CDR3 length: 16 residues. The CDR3 spells CASSSKLGHPTDTQYF. The CDR3, as DNA: TGTGCCAGCAGCTCAAAATTGGGACACCCTACAGATACGCAGTATTTT.

The chain carries TRBV6-1 and TRBJ1-4; D uncertain. The CDR3 sequence is 14 residues long. The ends were cut back, 2 bases at V and 5 bases at J, with 9 bases in the middle. Germline CDR1 MNHNS, CDR2 SASEGT. The CDR3 DNA sequence: TGTGCCAGCAGTGAACTGAGAACCAATGAAAAACTGTTTTTT. Its translation is CASSELRTNEKLFF.

This chain links TRBV7-8 with TRBJ2-2; D ambiguous. Trimming left V 5 bases short and J 6 bases short, with 16 bases between. The CDR3 extends over 15 amino acids. The V gene's germline CDR1 is SGHVS and CDR2 FQNEAQ. CDR3 in amino acids: CASSPGSWQAGELFF. The CDR3 bases are TGTGCCAGCAGCCCCGGGTCCTGGCAAGCCGGGGAGCTGTTTTTT.

This clone was observed a handful of times. V gene TRBV5-1 combines with J gene TRBJ2-3; 10 bases are a match to TRBD2. The CDR3 is made up of 15 amino acids. CDR1 SGHRS and CDR2 YFSETQ come from the germline V gene. V shed 6 bases, J shed 2 bases, and the junction held 6 bases outside the gene matches. CDR3 amino acids: CASTASGSLTDTQYF. DNA for the CDR3: TGCGCCAGCACCGCTAGCGGGAGCCTCACAGATACGCAGTATTTT. Variable domain in full (rest from reference TRBV5-1 and TRBJ2-3): KAGVTQTPRYLIKTRGQQVTLSCSPISGHRSVSWYQQTPGQGLQFLFEYFSETQRNKGNFPGRFSGRQFSNSRSEMNVSTLELGDSALYLCASTASGSLTDTQYFGPGTRLTVL.

The chain recombines TRBV4-1 with TRBJ2-3; 10 bases align to TRBD2. Germline CDR1 MGHRA, CDR2 YSYEKL. After removal of 2 bases from V and 4 bases from J, the junction contained 6 bases not matched to a gene. There are 16 residues in the CDR3. CDR3 nucleotides: TGCGCCAGCAGCCAATCTGGACTAGCGGAGTCAGATACGCAGTATTTT. Translating gives CASSQSGLAESDTQYF.

The chain couples TRBV2 to TRBJ1-2; D is perhaps TRBD1 (5 bases). The CDR3 extends over 14 amino acids. CDR1 and CDR2 from the germline V gene are SNHLY and FYNNEI. Trimming stripped 3 bases from V and 2 bases from J, with 10 bases between. This CDR3 reads CASSEGGRNYGYTF. In DNA form, the CDR3 reads TGTGCCAGCAGTGAGGGGGGAAGGAACTATGGCTACACCTTC.

This chain connects TRBV6-6 to TRBJ2-3; 11 bases are a match to TRBD2. V lost 0 bases to trimming and J lost 1 base; unmatched junction nucleotides: 0. Germline V CDR1 and CDR2: MNHNY, SVGAGI (reference sequence). This CDR3 is 16 amino acids long. CDR3 sequence reads: CASSYSGLAGTDTQYF. DNA of the CDR3: TGTGCCAGCAGTTACTCGGGACTAGCGGGCACAGATACGCAGTATTTT.

This rearrangement joins TRBV7-6 to TRBJ2-3, with D tentatively TRBD2 (7 bases). The germline CDR1 and CDR2 sequences are SGHVS and FNYEAQ. The CDR3 spans 15 residues. V was pared by 1 base and J by 6 bases, with 14 bases between. The CDR3: CASSLEGEGLDTQYF. In DNA, the CDR3 is TGTGCCAGCAGCTTAGAGGGGGAGGGGTTGGATACGCAGTATTTT.

The V gene is TRBV27, the J gene TRBJ1-5, with a possible D match to TRBD1 (5 bases). Germline CDR1 and CDR2: MNHEY and SMNVEV (reference sequence). V was pared by 3 bases and J by 0 bases, with 15 bases between. This CDR3 has 17 residues. DNA of the CDR3: TGTGCCAGCAGTTTTTCGGGGGGAGAGAATAGCAATCAGCCCCAGCATTTT. Protein: CASSFSGGENSNQPQHF.

This CDR3 reads CASRTGDIAGNTIYF. The CDR3, as DNA: TGTGCCAGTAGGACAGGGGATATCGCTGGAAACACCATATATTTT. The genes are TRBV19 and TRBJ1-3; 8 positions agree with TRBD1. The V gene end was trimmed by 6 bases and the J gene end by 2 bases; junction bases not matched to a gene: 6. CDR1 LNHDA and CDR2 SQIVND come from the germline V gene (reference sequence). The CDR3 is made up of 15 amino acids.

The CDR3 protein is CASSVEDRGAQETQYF. In DNA form, the CDR3 reads TGTGCCAGCAGCGTAGAGGACCGGGGGGCCCAAGAGACCCAGTACTTC. The chain couples TRBV9 to TRBJ2-5; a weak D match, TRBD2 (7 bases). The CDR3 runs to 16 residues. Germline CDR1 SGDLS, CDR2 YYNGEE. The ends were cut back, 0 bases at V and 1 base at J, with 13 bases in the middle.

The chain recombines TRBV3-1 (or the pseudogene TRBV3-2) with TRBJ1-4; D may be TRBD1 (5 bases). CDR1 LGHDT and CDR2 YNNKEL come from the germline V gene (reference sequence). The germline V and J ends were trimmed by 0 bases and 7 bases, with 18 bases remaining between them. The CDR3 sequence is 17 residues long. CDR3 region: CASSQDAHIGGLEKLFF. The CDR3 DNA reads as TGTGCCAGCAGCCAAGATGCGCATATTGGGGGACTTGAAAAACTGTTTTTT.

CDR3 residues: CASSLLAGVEETQYF. The CDR3, as DNA: TGCGCCAGCAGCCTATTAGCGGGAGTGGAAGAGACCCAGTACTTC. The chain has TRBV5-1 and TRBJ2-5; TRBD2 matches at 9 bases. Germline CDR1 is SGHRS and CDR2 is YFSETQ. The J segment lost 3 bases and the V segment lost 4 bases, leaving 7 bases of the junction unmatched. CDR3 length equals 15 residues.